The 26 T cell receptor beta chains presented below share a single source sample, sequenced in a study of T cell responses to AZD1222 COVID-19 vaccine. The repertoire was sequenced with immunoSEQ multiplex PCR; TCRdb's copy has only in-frame clones and lacks some. The repertoire consists of approximately 120,000 clones, with approximately 88% occurring once and the leading ten covering 4.2%. The sequencing used peripheral blood, collected on day 0 of AZD1222 vaccination. These receptors all come from an adult in good health.

The chain carries TRBV4-3 and TRBJ2-2; no clear D gene. V lost 1 base and J 3 bases, leaving 6 bases between the germline ends. In germline, CDR1 is LGHNA, CDR2 YSLEER. The CDR3 has 14 residues. The CDR3 loop reads CASSQAVDTGELFF. The CDR3 coding sequence is TGCGCCAGCAGCCAAGCGGTGGACACCGGGGAGCTGTTTTTT.

The chain couples TRBV28 to TRBJ2-2; D gene unclear. The length of the CDR3 is 12 residues. CDR1 MDHEN and CDR2 SYDVKM come from the germline V gene. The ends were cut back, 7 bases at V and 5 bases at J, with 8 bases in the middle. CDR3 protein: CASTPRTGELFF. CDR3 DNA sequence: TGTGCCAGCACCCCCAGAACCGGGGAGCTGTTTTTT.

The V and J genes are TRBV10-3 and TRBJ1-1; 11 bases are a match to TRBD1. Trimming removed 6 bases from V and 5 bases from J; junction bases left unmatched: 5. Germline lookup yields CDR1 ENHRY and CDR2 SYGVKD. The CDR3 consists of 14 residues. The CDR3 is CAIRAGTGGTEAFF. In DNA, the CDR3 is TGTGCCATCAGAGCCGGGACAGGGGGAACTGAAGCTTTCTTT.

The V gene is TRBV11-2, the J gene TRBJ2-5, with 8 bases matching TRBD1. Germline values: CDR1 SGHAT, CDR2 FQNNGV. The CDR3 length is 15 residues. V lost 5 bases to trimming and J lost 3 bases; unmatched junction nucleotides: 8. CDR3 in amino acids: CASSAPETGEETQYF. For the CDR3, the DNA is TGTGCCAGCAGCGCCCCGGAGACAGGGGAAGAGACCCAGTACTTC.

The rearrangement uses TRBV10-3 and TRBJ2-5, with 9 bases identical to TRBD2. V lost 0 bases and J lost 2; bases outside the gene matches: 4. Germline assignment: CDR1 ENHRY and CDR2 SYGVKD. This CDR3 has 16 residues. The chain's CDR3 is CAISESLAGTQETQYF. The CDR3 region has the DNA TGTGCCATCAGTGAGTCGCTAGCGGGGACACAAGAGACCCAGTACTTC.

J is TRBJ2-5 and V is TRBV11-2; tentative D call: TRBD2 (6 bases). With 1 base removed from V and 4 bases from J, the gap between germline ends came to 16 bases. CDR1 and CDR2 from the germline V gene are SGHAT and FQNNGV. This CDR3 is 16 amino acids long. The CDR3 protein is CASSLGTMVGGETQYF. The CDR3 nucleotides read TGTGCCAGCAGCTTAGGGACAATGGTGGGAGGAGAGACCCAGTACTTC.

V gene TRBV5-6 combines with J gene TRBJ2-1; D possibly matches TRBD1 or TRBD2 (5 bases each). This CDR3 contains 19 residues. Trimming took off 1 base at V and 7 bases at J, with 27 bases between the two ends. In germline, CDR1 is SGHDT, CDR2 YYEEEE. Here the CDR3 DNA reads TGTGCCAGCAGCTTGAGTACGCCAGGACCCGGGACGGCTACGAATGAGCAGTTCTTC. It encodes CASSLSTPGPGTATNEQFF.

The chain carries TRBV6-2 or TRBV6-3 and TRBJ2-5, with no clear D. Deletions cut 5 bases from V and 5 bases from J, with 12 bases between. This CDR3 comprises 13 residues. Germline CDR1 and CDR2: MNHEY and SVGEGT. Written as DNA, the CDR3 is TGTGCCAGCAGTATGTGGGTTTGGGAGACCCAGTACTTC. Its translation: CASSMWVWETQYF.

This rearrangement joins TRBV12-3 or TRBV12-4 to TRBJ2-1, with no clear D. The CDR3 has 13 amino acids. Trimming took 6 bases from V and 4 from J, leaving 10 bases between them. CDR3 amino acids: CASSRNRYNEQFF. In nucleotides, the CDR3 is TGTGCCAGCAGCCGTAACAGATACAATGAGCAGTTCTTC.

The V and J genes are TRBV5-4 and TRBJ1-3; 7 bases map to TRBD1. This CDR3 comprises 16 residues. Losses at the gene ends were 5 bases for V and 4 bases for J; bases not matched to a gene: 12. From germline, CDR1 is SGHNT and CDR2 YYREEE (reference sequence). In DNA, the CDR3 is TGTGCCAGCAGTTTCCGACAGGGCCGAGGGGGAAACACCATATATTTT. This translates into CASSFRQGRGGNTIYF.

The rearrangement links TRBV19 to TRBJ2-1; D is tentatively TRBD1 or TRBD2 (6 bases each). CDR1 and CDR2 from the germline V gene are LNHDA and SQIVND (reference sequence). The CDR3 length is 19 residues. Deletions cut 5 bases from V and 3 bases from J, with 26 bases between. For the CDR3, the DNA is TGTGCCAGTAGTCAGGGGCGCGGGGTAGCGGAGAGTTTCTACAATGAGCAGTTCTTC. This translates into CASSQGRGVAESFYNEQFF.

Remarks on this clone: The same CDR3 is also encoded by other DNA sequences in this sample. This chain links TRBV15 with TRBJ2-4; 7 nucleotides agree with TRBD1. From germline, CDR1 is LNHNV and CDR2 YYDKDF (reference sequence). There are 13 residues in the CDR3. The J segment lost 8 bases and the V segment lost 0 bases, leaving 1 base of the junction unmatched. Written as DNA, the CDR3 is TGTGCCACCAGCAGAGATCAGGGGGACATTCAGTACTTC. Residues: CATSRDQGDIQYF.

CDR3 nucleotide sequence: TGTGCCAGCAGATCCCAGGGTAATTCTAACTATGGCTACACCTTC. It is translated as CASRSQGNSNYGYTF. This chain uses TRBV2 with TRBJ1-2; D might be TRBD1 (5 bases). Trimming stripped 6 bases from V and 0 bases from J, with 14 bases between. Germline V gene sequence: CDR1 SNHLY, CDR2 FYNNEI. The CDR3 loop spans 15 amino acids.

V gene TRBV28 combines with J gene TRBJ1-2; D is possibly TRBD1 (6 bases). The CDR3 is 13 amino acids. Germline CDR1 is MDHEN and CDR2 is SYDVKM. V lost 5 bases, J lost 4 bases, and 11 bases lay in between. The CDR3 region is CASSRGDVYGYTF. Written as DNA, the CDR3 is TGTGCCAGCAGTAGGGGGGACGTCTATGGCTACACCTTC.

The chain carries TRBV27 and TRBJ2-5; the match to TRBD2 covers 15 bases. The ends lost 5 bases at V and 0 bases at J; junction bases unmatched: 10. The V gene's germline CDR1 is MNHEY and CDR2 SMNVEV (reference sequence). The length of the CDR3 is 19 residues. CDR3 loop: CASSPGLAGGPRYQETQYF. In DNA form, the CDR3 reads TGTGCCAGCAGTCCAGGACTAGCGGGGGGGCCAAGGTACCAAGAGACCCAGTACTTC.

V is TRBV7-8 and J is TRBJ2-7; the D gene could be TRBD1 or TRBD2 (5 bases each). V was trimmed by 5 bases and J by 7 bases, leaving 12 bases between them. Germline CDR1 and CDR2: SGHVS and FQNEAQ. The CDR3 length is 12 residues. In DNA form, the CDR3 reads TGTGCCAGCAGCCCCCGGTGGGGGGAGCAGTACTTC. Translation: CASSPRWGEQYF.

J is TRBJ2-1 and V is TRBV5-1; 7 bases match TRBD2. The CDR3 sequence is 12 residues long. The trim removed 2 bases at V and 9 bases at J, leaving 2 bases unmatched. Germline CDR1 and CDR2: SGHRS and YFSETQ. The CDR3 sequence: CASSLASGEQFF. The CDR3, as DNA: TGCGCCAGCAGCTTAGCTAGCGGTGAGCAGTTCTTC.

V and J are TRBV7-2 and TRBJ2-2, with D uncertain. Germline V gene data show CDR1 as SGHTA and CDR2 as FQGNSA. CDR3 length: 15 residues. Between the trimmed V and J ends, which lost 0 bases and 7 bases, there was a span of 12 bases. Here the CDR3 reads CASSLAPTSGGELFF. For the CDR3, the DNA is TGTGCCAGCAGCTTAGCCCCCACTTCGGGCGGGGAGCTGTTTTTT.

This chain connects TRBV28 to TRBJ1-5; tentatively, D is TRBD1 (5 bases). CDR3 length: 12 amino acids. Germline loops: CDR1 MDHEN, CDR2 SYDVKM. V was shortened by 6 bases and J by 5 bases, with 8 bases between the two germline ends. The CDR3 spells CASSRDYQPQHF. The CDR3 region has the DNA TGTGCCAGCAGCCGGGACTATCAGCCCCAGCATTTT.

The J gene is TRBJ2-2, the V gene TRBV19; D is uncertain. Per germline, CDR1 LNHDA and CDR2 SQIVND (reference sequence). The CDR3 contains 14 residues. V dropped 6 bases and J dropped 4 bases, with 12 bases sitting between them. CDR3 DNA sequence: TGTGCCAGTAGAAGTCCGTACTCCACCGGGGAGCTGTTTTTT. Residues: CASRSPYSTGELFF.

The chain couples TRBV6-6 to TRBJ2-7; the D gene is possibly TRBD2 (7 bases). CDR3 size: 14 residues. The ends were cut back, 7 bases at V and 2 bases at J, with 15 bases in the middle. Per germline, CDR1 MNHNY and CDR2 SVGAGI (reference sequence). CDR3 nucleotides: TGTGCCAGCAAAAGGGGGGGGCTCCCCTACGAGCAGTACTTC. Protein: CASKRGGLPYEQYF.

The chain uses TRBV6-5 and TRBJ2-7; D perhaps matches TRBD2 (5 bases). V was trimmed by 8 bases and J by 0 bases, leaving 17 bases between them. The germline gives CDR1 MNHEY, CDR2 SVGAGI. This CDR3 contains 15 residues. The CDR3 nucleotides are TGTGCCAGCGCGAGGGAACAGCTTAGCTCCTACGAGCAGTACTTC. Protein sequence: CASAREQLSSYEQYF.

J is TRBJ1-4 and V is TRBV4-1; D ambiguous. The V and J ends lost 0 bases and 6 bases respectively, with 11 bases between them. Germline V CDR1 and CDR2: MGHRA, YSYEKL. The CDR3 extends over 15 amino acids. The CDR3: CASSQDRLVDEKLFF. The CDR3 coding sequence is TGCGCCAGCAGCCAAGACCGTCTAGTCGATGAAAAACTGTTTTTT.

The rearrangement joins TRBV28 to TRBJ2-1, with D uncertain. This CDR3 is built from 15 residues. The V gene lost 5 bases and the J gene lost 4 bases, with 15 bases spanning the gap. CDR1 and CDR2 (germline): MDHEN, SYDVKM. The CDR3 here is CASSPLDTAYNEQFF. The CDR3 coding sequence is TGTGCCAGCAGTCCCCTTGACACTGCTTACAATGAGCAGTTCTTC.

The genes are TRBV11-3 and TRBJ1-1; D uncertain. V was pared by 3 bases and J by 6 bases, with 11 bases between. Per the germline V gene, CDR1 is SGHNT and CDR2 is YENEEA. The CDR3 is 13 amino acids. The CDR3 region has the DNA TGTGCCAGCAGCTTCGGTGCCACATCTGAAGCTTTCTTT. This translates into CASSFGATSEAFF.

This sequence joins TRBV21-1 and TRBJ1-3; no DNA check was done on the table's D call, TRBD1. TRBV21-1 is a documented pseudogene. The CDR3 runs 16 residues. In nucleotides, the CDR3 is TGTGCCAGCAGCAAAGCTGGACAGTTGCAGGGAAACACCATATATTTT. This gives the protein CASSKAGQLQGNTIYF.